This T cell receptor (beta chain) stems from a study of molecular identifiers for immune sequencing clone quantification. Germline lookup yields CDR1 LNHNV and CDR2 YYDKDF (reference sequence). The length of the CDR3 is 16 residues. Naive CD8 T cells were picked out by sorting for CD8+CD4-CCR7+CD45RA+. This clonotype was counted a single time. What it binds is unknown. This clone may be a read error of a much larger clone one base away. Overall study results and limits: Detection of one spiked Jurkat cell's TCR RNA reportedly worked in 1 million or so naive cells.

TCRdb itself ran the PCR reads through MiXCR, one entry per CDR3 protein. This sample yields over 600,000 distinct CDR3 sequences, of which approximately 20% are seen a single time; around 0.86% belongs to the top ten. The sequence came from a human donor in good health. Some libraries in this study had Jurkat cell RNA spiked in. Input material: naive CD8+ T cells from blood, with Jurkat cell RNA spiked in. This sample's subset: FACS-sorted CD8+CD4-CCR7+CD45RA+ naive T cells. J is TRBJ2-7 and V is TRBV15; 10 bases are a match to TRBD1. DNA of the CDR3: TGTGCCACCAGCAGAGATGGCGGGACAGGGGTCTACGAGCAGTGCTTC. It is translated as CATSRDGGTGVYEQCF.